Below, 5 T cell receptor beta chains from the same sample are listed, as sequenced in a study of CD8 T cells in Susac syndrome. An input of roughly 0.5 to 1 ug of RNA was subjected to reverse transcription using random hexamers. MiXCR was run by TCRdb on the immunoSEQ multiplex PCR reads, yielding one entry per CDR3 protein. The repertoire holds some 180,000 distinct CDR3 sequences, about 91% seen once, with about 0.09% in the top ten. The material sequenced was CD4+ T cells from PBMCs. The source is a human donor with Susac syndrome.

The chain carries TRBV7-2 and TRBJ2-7; TRBD1 might be the D (7 bases). The germline V and J ends were trimmed by 5 bases and 0 bases, with 17 bases remaining between them. The CDR3 has 16 residues. The germline V gene has CDR1 SGHTA and CDR2 FQGNSA. The CDR3 protein is CASSAYAGQLSYEQYF. For the CDR3, the DNA is TGTGCCAGCAGCGCCTATGCGGGACAGCTCTCCTACGAGCAGTACTTC.

The gene calls are TRBV2 and TRBJ2-4; 7 bases agree with TRBD1. V lost 5 bases to trimming and J lost 1 base; unmatched junction nucleotides: 5. The CDR3 consists of 15 residues. Germline lookup yields CDR1 SNHLY and CDR2 FYNNEI. This chain's CDR3 is CASSRQGFAKNIQYF. The CDR3 nucleotides are TGTGCCAGCAGTAGACAGGGATTCGCCAAAAACATTCAGTACTTC.

This chain uses TRBV28 with TRBJ2-5, with 7 nucleotides matching TRBD1. The CDR3 is 16 amino acids. The J segment lost 5 bases and the V segment lost 5 bases, leaving 14 bases of the junction unmatched. CDR1 and CDR2 from the germline V gene are MDHEN and SYDVKM. Written as DNA, the CDR3 is TGTGCCAGCAGTAATGTGGAACAGGGGAGAAGGGAGACCCAGTACTTC. Translating gives CASSNVEQGRRETQYF. The full variable domain, rest sourced from reference TRBV28 and TRBJ2-5, is DVKVTQSSRYLVKRTGEKVFLECVQDMDHENMFWYRQDPGLGLRLIYFSYDVKMKEKGDIPEGYSVSREKKERFSLILESASTNQTSMYLCASSNVEQGRRETQYFGPGTRLLVL.

This chain connects TRBV10-3 to TRBJ2-6; D could derive from TRBD1 or TRBD2 (5 bases each). The germline CDR1 and CDR2 sequences are ENHRY and SYGVKD. V gave up 3 bases and J gave up 0 bases, with 24 bases separating them. CDR3 size: 21 residues. The CDR3 here is CAISDSWGFDSPSSGANVLTF. CDR3 DNA sequence: TGTGCCATCAGTGATTCTTGGGGGTTTGACAGCCCAAGCTCTGGGGCCAACGTCCTGACTTTC.

This chain connects TRBV20-1 to TRBJ2-3; 11 bases are shared with TRBD2. The length of the CDR3 is 15 residues. CDR1 and CDR2 (germline): DFQATT, SNEGSKA (reference sequence). V shed 8 bases, J shed 1 base, and the junction held 8 bases outside the gene matches. The CDR3 bases are TGCAGTTGCCTACTAGCGGGAGACCGCACAGATACGCAGTATTTT. Protein sequence: CSCLLAGDRTDTQYF.